A single sample is the source of the 25 T cell receptor beta chains below, sequenced in a study of CD8 T cells in ankylosing spondylitis. Whole-study results and caveats: The study identified a TCR beta motif of fewer than 10 highly homologous variants that appeared characteristic of ankylosing spondylitis blood.

TCRdb re-analysed the 5' RACE reads in MiXCR, keeping a single row per CDR3 protein. The sample has about 440,000 distinct CDR3 sequences, under 20% seen once. Antigen specificity for these receptors is unknown. Sequenced material: blood, either unsorted or a sorted T cell fraction (not recorded which). These receptors all come from a male donor with ankylosing spondylitis.

The chain uses TRBV19 and TRBJ2-1; TRBD2 aligns across 10 bases. Germline CDR1 LNHDA, CDR2 SQIVND (reference sequence). The CDR3 covers 15 residues. V trimming: 3 bases; J trimming: 8 bases; junction bases outside the gene matches: 7. The CDR3 spells CASSMKREGRHEQFF. The CDR3 DNA reads as TGTGCCAGTAGTATGAAGCGGGAGGGTCGCCATGAGCAGTTCTTC.

This clonotype was seen a handful of times. The chain is built from TRBV14 and TRBJ1-5; D ambiguous. The CDR3 runs 14 residues. Trimming left V 4 bases short and J 5 bases short, with 12 bases between. Germline loops: CDR1 SGHDN, CDR2 FVKESK. The CDR3 region is CASSLPGEDQPQHF. In nucleotides, the CDR3 is TGTGCCAGCAGCCTACCCGGTGAGGATCAGCCCCAGCATTTT.

This clonotype was seen more than once but under ten times. This rearrangement joins TRBV27 to TRBJ2-3, with TRBD2 matching over 13 bases. J was trimmed by 5 bases and V by 10 bases; bases with no gene match: 6. Germline loops: CDR1 MNHEY, CDR2 SMNVEV (reference sequence). This CDR3 has 14 residues. The CDR3 is CATRTSGSRDTQYF. In nucleotides, the CDR3 is TGTGCCACCAGGACTAGCGGGAGTAGAGATACGCAGTATTTT.

V usage is TRBV10-3 and J usage is TRBJ2-4; 7 bases line up with TRBD1. This CDR3 has 15 amino acids. V lost 3 bases to trimming and J lost 5 bases; unmatched junction nucleotides: 7. The V gene's germline CDR1 is ENHRY and CDR2 SYGVKD. CDR3 nucleotide sequence: TGTGCCATCAGTGAAACCGGGACAGCAGAAAACATTCAGTACTTC. As protein: CAISETGTAENIQYF.

This clonotype turned up a few times. V and J are TRBV5-6 and TRBJ1-5, with unresolved D. This CDR3 comprises 12 residues. V dropped 5 bases and J dropped 7 bases, with 10 bases sitting between them. CDR1 is SGHDT, CDR2 YYEEEE, per germline. CDR3 protein: CASSRLGQPQHF. The CDR3 nucleotides are TGTGCCAGCAGTCGTCTAGGGCAGCCCCAGCATTTT.

The chain uses TRBV18 and TRBJ2-7; 10 bases agree with TRBD1. The trim removed 3 bases at V and 2 bases at J, leaving 7 bases unmatched. Germline CDR1 reads KGHSH; CDR2 reads LQKENI. The CDR3 has 16 amino acids. The CDR3, as DNA: TGTGCCAGCTCACCGGGAACCGGGACAGGGGCCTACGAGCAGTACTTC. Protein: CASSPGTGTGAYEQYF.

This clonotype was detected only a few times. V and J are TRBV3-1 and TRBJ1-5, with D perhaps TRBD1 (5 bases). V was trimmed by 1 base and J by 3 bases, leaving 10 bases between them. Germline CDR1 LGHDT, CDR2 YNNKEL (reference sequence). This CDR3 is 15 amino acids long. This CDR3 is CASSQGTGPNQPQHF. Here the CDR3 DNA reads TGTGCCAGCAGCCAAGGTACAGGTCCCAATCAGCCCCAGCATTTT. The entire variable domain, with the rest obtained from reference TRBV3-1 and TRBJ1-5, is as follows: DTAVSQTPKYLVTQMGNDKSIKCEQNLGHDTMYWYKQDSKKFLKIMFSYNNKELIINETVPNRFSPKSPDKAHLNLHINSLELGDSAVYFCASSQGTGPNQPQHFGDGTRLSIL.

The chain combines TRBV28 with TRBJ2-5; D is perhaps TRBD2 (5 bases). The CDR3 is 14 residues long. Germline loops: CDR1 MDHEN, CDR2 SYDVKM. V lost 9 bases, J lost 4 bases, and 18 bases lay in between. CDR3 loop: CASTEGLRGETQYF. CDR3 bases: TGTGCCAGTACCGAGGGCCTACGAGGAGAGACCCAGTACTTC.

V usage is TRBV7-9 and J usage is TRBJ2-4; possible D gene TRBD2, 7 bases. Trimming shortened V by 5 bases and J by 5 bases, and 19 bases separated the two germline ends. This CDR3 is built from 16 residues. Germline-derived CDR1 and CDR2 are SEHNR and FQNEAQ (reference sequence). Here the CDR3 DNA reads TGTGCCAGCAGCGAGGGGGGGAGAAAGGGACAAAACATTCAGTACTTC. Encoded protein: CASSEGGRKGQNIQYF.

This clonotype was seen more than once but under ten times. The rearrangement links TRBV20-1 to TRBJ1-6, with a possible D match to TRBD1 (5 bases). Germline loops: CDR1 DFQATT, CDR2 SNEGSKA (reference sequence). V gave up 0 bases and J gave up 10 bases, with 13 bases separating them. There are 14 residues in the CDR3. CDR3 DNA: TGCAGTGCTAGAGATGGCTCGAGGGACTCACCCCTCCACTTT. It encodes CSARDGSRDSPLHF.

The V gene is TRBV7-2, the J gene TRBJ2-3; no definite D call. V was pared by 2 bases and J by 2 bases, with 8 bases between. Germline values: CDR1 SGHTA, CDR2 FQGNSA. The CDR3 has 14 amino acids. CDR3 region: CASSLRYSTDTQYF. As DNA, the CDR3 is TGTGCCAGCAGCTTACGGTATTCCACAGATACGCAGTATTTT. The full variable domain, completed using reference TRBV7-2 and TRBJ2-3, is GAGVSQSPSNKVTEKGKDVELRCDPISGHTALYWYRQSLGQGLEFLIYFQGNSAPDKSGLPSDRFSAERTGGSVSTLTIQRTQQEDSAVYLCASSLRYSTDTQYFGPGTRLTVL.

This clonotype showed up just a few times. The genes are TRBV12-3 or TRBV12-4 and TRBJ2-1; TRBD2 agrees at 11 bases. V gave up 3 bases and J gave up 6 bases; unmatched junction bases: 10. CDR3 length equals 17 residues. In DNA, the CDR3 is TGTGCCAGCAGTTTTCCAGTAGCGGGAGGGGGAGGCAATGAGCAGTTCTTC. This translates into CASSFPVAGGGGNEQFF.

This clonotype was detected many times. J is TRBJ2-4 and V is TRBV7-2; 9 bases align to TRBD2. Germline CDR1 is SGHTA and CDR2 is FQGNSA. Germline trimming cut 5 bases from V and 8 bases from J; bases unmatched to any gene: 10. This CDR3 comprises 15 residues. CDR3 protein: CASSTPAGGSYIQYF. The DNA for the CDR3 is TGTGCCAGCAGCACCCCTGCGGGAGGGAGTTACATTCAGTACTTC.

The chain is built from TRBV25-1 and TRBJ1-6, with TRBD1 identical over 7 bases. Germline CDR1 and CDR2: MGHDK and SYGVNS. V gave up 5 bases and J gave up 6 bases; unmatched junction bases: 7. CDR3 length equals 15 residues. CDR3 bases: TGTGCCAGCAGTACCCCCGGGACAGCTAATTCACCCCTCCACTTT. Its protein product is CASSTPGTANSPLHF. The variable domain in full, completed from reference TRBV25-1 and TRBJ1-6, reads EADIYQTPRYLVIGTGKKITLECSQTMGHDKMYWYQQDPGMELHLIHYSYGVNSTEKGDLSSESTVSRIRTEHFPLTLESARPSHTSQYLCASSTPGTANSPLHFGNGTRLTVT.

This clonotype came up many times. The chain joins TRBV7-8 to TRBJ1-1; TRBD1 matches at 7 bases. Germline V lookup: CDR1 SGHVS, CDR2 FQNEAQ. With 5 bases clipped from V and 5 bases from J, the junction kept 2 bases outside the gene matches. The length of the CDR3 is 12 residues. The DNA for the CDR3 is TGTGCCAGCAGCCGACAGGGTACTGAAGCTTTCTTT. Its translation: CASSRQGTEAFF.

V gene TRBV27 combines with J gene TRBJ1-4; D uncertain. The CDR3 is 14 residues long. Germline V gene sequence: CDR1 MNHEY, CDR2 SMNVEV (reference sequence). The ends were cut back, 2 bases at V and 1 base at J, with 5 bases in the middle. The CDR3 loop reads CASSLPGTNEKLFF. The CDR3 coding sequence is TGTGCCAGCAGTTTACCGGGAACTAATGAAAAACTGTTTTTT.

The rearrangement joins TRBV20-1 to TRBJ2-1; TRBD2 matches at 9 bases. V shed 3 bases and J 3 bases; nucleotides not matched to a gene: 3. This CDR3 contains 14 residues. Germline CDR1 reads DFQATT; CDR2 reads SNEGSKA (reference sequence). The CDR3 here is CSASLAGSYNEQFF. CDR3 coding DNA: TGCAGTGCTAGCCTAGCGGGGAGCTACAATGAGCAGTTCTTC.

The chain uses TRBV5-1 and TRBJ2-7; 10 bases are a match to TRBD1. The V and J ends lost 4 bases and 1 base, in that order; junction bases with no gene match: 11. The germline CDR1 and CDR2 sequences are SGHRS and YFSETQ. CDR3 length equals 17 residues. Here the CDR3 DNA reads TGCGCCAGCAGCCCGAACAGCGACAGGGGGCCATCCTACGAGCAGTACTTC. This gives the protein CASSPNSDRGPSYEQYF. Supplemented by reference TRBV5-1 and TRBJ2-7, the full variable domain reads KAGVTQTPRYLIKTRGQQVTLSCSPISGHRSVSWYQQTPGQGLQFLFEYFSETQRNKGNFPGRFSGRQFSNSRSEMNVSTLELGDSALYLCASSPNSDRGPSYEQYFGPGTRLTVT.

This clonotype was seen more than once but under ten times. V gene TRBV25-1 combines with J gene TRBJ2-3, with D unresolved. CDR1 is MGHDK, CDR2 SYGVNS, per germline. This CDR3 has 14 residues. Trimming took 3 bases from V and 2 from J, leaving 9 bases between them. The CDR3 bases are TGTGCCAGCAGTGAGCAGGCTAACACAGATACGCAGTATTTT. This codes for CASSEQANTDTQYF. Complete variable domain (other parts from reference TRBV25-1 and TRBJ2-3): EADIYQTPRYLVIGTGKKITLECSQTMGHDKMYWYQQDPGMELHLIHYSYGVNSTEKGDLSSESTVSRIRTEHFPLTLESARPSHTSQYLCASSEQANTDTQYFGPGTRLTVL.

V and J are TRBV20-1 and TRBJ1-1, with 9 bases that match TRBD1. CDR1 and CDR2 (germline): DFQATT, SNEGSKA (reference sequence). The CDR3 is 13 amino acids. V trimming: 3 bases; J trimming: 6 bases; junction bases outside the gene matches: 5. The CDR3 spells CSARIGQGSEAFF. The CDR3 nucleotides are TGCAGTGCTAGGATAGGACAGGGGTCTGAAGCTTTCTTT.

This clonotype was seen only a few times. V is TRBV7-2 and J is TRBJ1-1, with D maybe TRBD1 (5 bases). CDR3 length equals 16 residues. Trimming shortened V by 5 bases and J by 4 bases, and 20 bases separated the two germline ends. Germline assignment: CDR1 SGHTA and CDR2 FQGNSA. In DNA form, the CDR3 reads TGTGCCAGCAGCCGAGGAGGCTGGGGGGGGAGCACTGAAGCTTTCTTT. It yields the protein CASSRGGWGGSTEAFF.

The chain recombines TRBV2 with TRBJ1-5; D is uncertain. Trimming shortened V by 3 bases and J by 2 bases, and 11 bases separated the two germline ends. The CDR3 is 15 residues long. The germline V gene encodes CDR1 SNHLY and CDR2 FYNNEI. CDR3 region: CASSDIGKGNQPQHF. The CDR3, as DNA: TGTGCCAGCAGTGATATAGGGAAGGGCAATCAGCCCCAGCATTTT.

The sample holds a few counts of this clonotype. V gene TRBV7-9 combines with J gene TRBJ1-6, with D unresolved. CDR1 and CDR2 (germline): SEHNR, FQNEAQ (reference sequence). The length of the CDR3 is 15 residues. The ends were cut back, 7 bases at V and 7 bases at J, with 17 bases in the middle. The DNA for the CDR3 is TGTGCCAGCACCCGACTGAACCCTACCAATTCACCCCTCCACTTT. The encoded protein is CASTRLNPTNSPLHF.

This rearrangement joins TRBV7-9 to TRBJ2-5; 10 bases fit TRBD2. CDR1 and CDR2 (germline): SEHNR, FQNEAQ (reference sequence). The junction had 6 bases not matched to a gene; V was cut back by 3 bases and J by 5 bases. This CDR3 has 15 amino acids. The CDR3 here is CASSFLAGDGETQYF. In DNA, the CDR3 is TGTGCCAGCAGCTTCCTAGCGGGGGATGGGGAGACCCAGTACTTC.

The rearrangement uses TRBV20-1 and TRBJ2-5; 9 bases are shared with TRBD2. The germline CDR1 and CDR2 sequences are DFQATT and SNEGSKA (reference sequence). There are 14 residues in the CDR3. The J segment lost 4 bases and the V segment lost 1 base, leaving 4 bases of the junction unmatched. DNA for the CDR3: TGCAGTGCTAGAGTCCCGACTAGCGGAGAGACCCAGTACTTC. Its translation is CSARVPTSGETQYF.